These 29 T cell receptor beta chains originate from one sample sequenced in a study of T cell repertoires in cytomegalovirus infection. Which antigens these TCRs recognize remains unknown. TCRdb re-called the reads with MiXCR, one entry per CDR3 protein. The sample consists of hundreds of thousands of distinct CDR3 sequences, around 31% of them appearing once. Material: cultured PBMCs, obtained from culture after CMV antigen stimulation. These receptors were taken from a human donor in good health (CMV status not recorded). Some clones in this sample may be carry-over from other donors' samples.

V gene TRBV10-3 combines with J gene TRBJ2-7, with TRBD1 matching 7 bases. V dropped 11 bases and J dropped 2; count of bases not matched to a gene: 9. Germline CDR1 is ENHRY and CDR2 is SYGVKD. The CDR3 is made up of 13 amino acids. The CDR3 sequence: CAAGRQGPYEQYF. The CDR3 nucleotides read TGTGCCGCCGGTCGACAGGGACCCTACGAGCAGTACTTC.

CDR3 residues: CSARKDTEAFF. The CDR3 DNA reads as TGCAGTGCTAGAAAAGACACTGAAGCTTTCTTT. This chain links TRBV20-1 with TRBJ1-1; no definite D call. Trimming stripped 2 bases from V and 3 bases from J, with 4 bases between. The CDR3 covers 11 residues. From germline, CDR1 is DFQATT and CDR2 SNEGSKA (reference sequence).

This clonotype came up many times. The chain carries TRBV7-8 and TRBJ2-1; no clear D. Germline values: CDR1 SGHVS, CDR2 FQNEAQ. Deletions cut 1 base from V and 0 bases from J, with 7 bases between. The CDR3 spans 15 residues. The CDR3 loop reads CASSLGFSSYNEQFF. As DNA, the CDR3 is TGTGCCAGCAGCTTAGGGTTCAGCTCCTACAATGAGCAGTTCTTC.

This clonotype was recorded many times. The CDR3 sequence: CASSPFGGWTDTQYF. CDR3 bases: TGTGCCAGCAGCCCCTTTGGGGGTTGGACAGATACGCAGTATTTT. This sequence joins TRBV5-6 and TRBJ2-3; D is tentatively TRBD1 or TRBD2 (5 bases each). CDR1 and CDR2 (germline): SGHDT, YYEEEE. V gave up 4 bases and J gave up 3 bases, with 15 bases separating them. This CDR3 comprises 15 residues.

The chain employs TRBV4-1 and TRBJ1-2, with D possibly being TRBD1 (5 bases). This CDR3 contains 14 residues. Germline CDR1 and CDR2: MGHRA and YSYEKL. V shed 5 bases and J shed 3 bases, with 13 bases lying between them. The CDR3 region is CASSKRQGDYGYTF. DNA of the CDR3: TGCGCCAGCAGCAAACGGCAGGGTGACTATGGCTACACCTTC.

The chain recombines TRBV7-6 with TRBJ1-5; D gene uncertain. CDR3 length: 16 residues. Germline CDR1 SGHVS, CDR2 FNYEAQ. With 1 base removed from V and 2 bases from J, the gap between germline ends came to 12 bases. CDR3 sequence (DNA): TGTGCCAGCAGCTTAGTTACCCCGGGAGGCAATCAGCCCCAGCATTTT. Residues: CASSLVTPGGNQPQHF.

This chain connects TRBV19 to TRBJ2-3; D not certain. Germline V CDR1 and CDR2: LNHDA, SQIVND (reference sequence). The CDR3 covers 14 residues. V was shortened by 8 bases and J by 2 bases, with 14 bases between the two germline ends. As DNA, the CDR3 is TGTGCCAGTCGGCCCGGGTGGAACACAGATACGCAGTATTTT. Its protein is CASRPGWNTDTQYF.

For this clonotype: A much larger clone is a single base away; this may be a read error. The chain is built from TRBV7-2 and TRBJ1-3; D remains ambiguous. CDR1 SGHTA and CDR2 FQGNSA come from the germline V gene. This CDR3 region has 14 residues. CDR3 nucleotides: TGTGCCATCAGCTTAGAACAGCACGGAAACACCATATATTTT. It is translated as CAISLEQHGNTIYF.

This clonotype has just a few counts. The chain uses TRBV7-6 and TRBJ2-2, with D possibly matching TRBD1 (6 bases). Germline CDR1 is SGHVS and CDR2 is FNYEAQ. V was pared by 6 bases and J by 6 bases, with 11 bases between. This CDR3 contains 13 residues. DNA of the CDR3: TGTGCCAGCAGGCACAGGGTTCCCGGGGAGCTGTTTTTT. The encoded protein is CASRHRVPGELFF.

DNA of the CDR3: TGTGCCAGCAGCTTGACTAGCGGGTGGGCCGCGTCCTACGAGCAGTACTTC. It codes for CASSLTSGWAASYEQYF. The rearrangement joins TRBV7-2 to TRBJ2-7; 10 bases map to TRBD2. CDR3 size: 17 residues. CDR1 is SGHTA, CDR2 FQGNSA, per germline. V was clipped by 3 bases and J by 1 base; unmatched bases: 9.

The chain combines TRBV28 with TRBJ1-6; TRBD1 might be the D (5 bases). Trimming left V 7 bases short and J 10 bases short, with 11 bases between. CDR3 size: 12 residues. Germline CDR1 is MDHEN and CDR2 is SYDVKM. The CDR3 coding sequence is TGTGCCAGCAACACACAGGAATCACCCCTCCACTTT. Its translation is CASNTQESPLHF. The complete variable domain, with remaining parts taken from reference TRBV28 and TRBJ1-6, reads DVKVTQSSRYLVKRTGEKVFLECVQDMDHENMFWYRQDPGLGLRLIYFSYDVKMKEKGDIPEGYSVSREKKERFSLILESASTNQTSMYLCASNTQESPLHFGNGTRLTVT.

The chain carries TRBV11-2 and TRBJ1-6; a possible D gene is TRBD1 (6 bases). V lost 1 base and J 0 bases, leaving 10 bases between the germline ends. This CDR3 is built from 17 residues. The V gene's germline CDR1 is SGHAT and CDR2 FQNNGV. The CDR3 DNA is TGTGCCAGCAGCTTAGTCAGGGGTAGCTCCTATAATTCACCCCTCCACTTT. Encoded protein: CASSLVRGSSYNSPLHF.

This clonotype was picked up a small number of times. The rearrangement links TRBV19 to TRBJ1-2; possibly TRBD1 for D (6 bases). V gave up 9 bases and J gave up 4 bases, with 24 bases separating them. This CDR3 has 16 residues. CDR1 and CDR2 (germline): LNHDA, SQIVND (reference sequence). The CDR3 loop is CASQRAPRQGLYGYTF. The CDR3 region has the DNA TGTGCCAGCCAACGGGCCCCACGGCAGGGGCTCTATGGCTACACCTTC.

This clonotype was seen a handful of times. The rearrangement joins TRBV28 to TRBJ1-1, with D possibly being TRBD1 (5 bases). CDR1 and CDR2 from the germline V gene are MDHEN and SYDVKM. Deletions cut 5 bases from V and 1 base from J, with 17 bases between. The CDR3 is 16 residues long. CDR3: CASSHTTGTGNTEAFF. In DNA, the CDR3 is TGTGCCAGCAGTCATACAACCGGGACGGGGAACACTGAAGCTTTCTTT.

This clonotype was found a few times. The chain is built from TRBV7-9 and TRBJ1-1, with unresolved D. Germline CDR1 is SEHNR and CDR2 is FQNEAQ (reference sequence). The CDR3 is 14 residues long. Trimming removed 3 bases at V and 6 bases at J, with 14 bases between. The CDR3 coding sequence is TGTGCCAGCAGCTTTGGGCCCCGAACGGCTGAAGCTTTCTTT. It translates to CASSFGPRTAEAFF.

The chain has TRBV20-1 and TRBJ2-6; D is undetermined. This CDR3 has 17 amino acids. The V and J ends lost 6 bases and 0 bases respectively, with 18 bases between them. Germline CDR1 is DFQATT and CDR2 is SNEGSKA (reference sequence). The CDR3 region has the DNA TGCAGTGCCGTAACTCCCAATTCAATCTCTGGGGCCAACGTCCTGACTTTC. Amino acid sequence: CSAVTPNSISGANVLTF.

V and J are TRBV19 and TRBJ1-5; D is undetermined. Germline V lookup: CDR1 LNHDA, CDR2 SQIVND (reference sequence). The V gene lost 6 bases and the J gene lost 2 bases, with 14 bases spanning the gap. CDR3 length equals 15 residues. CDR3 region: CASSPPRTRNQPQHF. CDR3 nucleotides: TGTGCCAGTAGCCCCCCCAGGACCCGCAATCAGCCCCAGCATTTT.

Concerning this clonotype itself: A read error may account for a junction end that differs from germline. The chain is built from TRBV4-1 and TRBJ1-5; no clear D. CDR3 length: 15 amino acids. CDR1 and CDR2 from the germline V gene are MGHRA and YSYEKL. CDR3 sequence: CASSQNRQAGQPQHF. CDR3 nucleotide sequence: TGTGCCAGCAGCCAAAACCGCCAGGCGGGGCAGCCCCAGCATTTT.

V and J are TRBV19 and TRBJ1-3, with D possibly being TRBD1 (5 bases). Germline V gives CDR1 LNHDA, CDR2 SQIVND (reference sequence). Trimming stripped 5 bases from V and 2 bases from J, with 16 bases between. This CDR3 has 16 amino acids. The CDR3: CASSAPQGQPGNTIYF. Written as DNA, the CDR3 is TGTGCCAGTAGTGCTCCCCAGGGTCAACCTGGAAACACCATATATTTT.

The J gene is TRBJ1-2, the V gene TRBV5-4, with TRBD1 matching 10 bases. The CDR3 loop spans 13 amino acids. The junction had 1 base not matched to a gene; V was cut back by 3 bases and J by 5 bases. Germline assignment: CDR1 SGHNT and CDR2 YYREEE (reference sequence). The chain's CDR3 is CASSWTGGYGYTF. CDR3 nucleotide sequence: TGTGCCAGCAGCTGGACAGGGGGATATGGCTACACCTTC.

The CDR3 DNA reads as TGTGCCAGCAGTGAAAGGCCGGGAACTGAAGCTTTCTTT. Amino acids: CASSERPGTEAFF. This sequence joins TRBV6-1 and TRBJ1-1; D ambiguous. Germline CDR1 and CDR2: MNHNS and SASEGT. V was cut by 2 bases and J by 5 bases, with 9 bases left in between. CDR3 size: 13 residues.

The chain combines TRBV6-2 or TRBV6-3 with TRBJ2-2; D call uncertain. This CDR3 has 12 amino acids. V lost 3 bases, J lost 7 bases, and 6 bases lay in between. In germline, CDR1 is MNHEY, CDR2 SVGEGT. The CDR3 sequence is CASSYLFGELFF. CDR3 in DNA: TGTGCCAGCAGTTATTTATTCGGGGAGCTGTTTTTT.

CDR3 region: CSASNVRGFPSGNTIYF. The DNA of the CDR3 is TGCAGTGCTAGCAACGTCAGAGGCTTCCCCTCTGGAAACACCATATATTTT. This chain connects TRBV20-1 to TRBJ1-3; D gene uncertain. The CDR3 loop spans 17 amino acids. The V gene's germline CDR1 is DFQATT and CDR2 SNEGSKA (reference sequence). V was shortened by 3 bases and J by 0 bases, with 18 bases between the two germline ends.

The V gene is TRBV7-2, the J gene TRBJ2-1; D not resolved. The CDR3 consists of 14 residues. V gave up 0 bases and J gave up 4 bases, with 7 bases separating them. The germline CDR1 and CDR2 sequences are SGHTA and FQGNSA. The CDR3 here is CASSLAAVYNEQFF. Written as DNA, the CDR3 is TGTGCCAGCAGCTTAGCGGCTGTATACAATGAGCAGTTCTTC. The entire variable domain, with the rest obtained from reference TRBV7-2 and TRBJ2-1, is as follows: GAGVSQSPSNKVTEKGKDVELRCDPISGHTALYWYRQSLGQGLEFLIYFQGNSAPDKSGLPSDRFSAERTGGSVSTLTIQRTQQEDSAVYLCASSLAAVYNEQFFGPGTRLTVL.

This clonotype was counted between two and nine times. J is TRBJ2-5 and V is TRBV6-6, with D perhaps TRBD1 or TRBD2 (6 bases each). The V gene's germline CDR1 is MNHNY and CDR2 SVGAGI (reference sequence). Trimming cost V 2 bases and J 5 bases, with 15 bases left between them. CDR3 length: 15 residues. CDR3 DNA sequence: TGTGCCAGCAGTTACACCGGTGGGGGGCGTGAGACCCAGTACTTC. Protein sequence: CASSYTGGGRETQYF.

J is TRBJ1-6 and V is TRBV7-2; D is uncertain. Looked up from germline, CDR1 is SGHTA and CDR2 is FQGNSA. V was clipped by 3 bases and J by 0 bases, with 9 bases between them. The CDR3 spans 16 residues. CDR3 in amino acids: CASSFAASSYNSPLHF. The CDR3 region has the DNA TGTGCCAGCAGCTTTGCGGCAAGCTCCTATAATTCACCCCTCCACTTT.

The gene calls are TRBV11-2 and TRBJ2-2; a weak D match, TRBD1 (6 bases). The CDR3 length is 15 residues. Per the germline V gene, CDR1 is SGHAT and CDR2 is FQNNGV. The V end lost 5 bases, the J end lost 7 bases, and 17 bases lay between the germline ends. CDR3 sequence: CASSPLGTPYGELFF. The DNA for the CDR3 is TGTGCCAGCAGCCCACTAGGGACACCCTACGGGGAGCTGTTTTTT.

This clonotype was found a few times. The rearrangement uses TRBV19 and TRBJ2-5, with D uncertain. Trimming left V 3 bases short and J 0 bases short, with 11 bases between. The germline V gene has CDR1 LNHDA and CDR2 SQIVND (reference sequence). The CDR3 is 15 residues long. CDR3 protein: CASSMGGWYQETQYF. The CDR3 nucleotides read TGTGCCAGTAGTATGGGCGGCTGGTACCAAGAGACCCAGTACTTC.

This clonotype was seen a handful of times. This chain joins TRBV7-2 and TRBJ2-4, with no clear D. The length of the CDR3 is 18 residues. Per germline, CDR1 SGHTA and CDR2 FQGNSA. V was pared by 2 bases and J by 3 bases, with 20 bases between. In DNA form, the CDR3 reads TGTGCCAGCAGCTTAAATAGGGCCTCGGGCGGCAGCAAAAACATTCAGTACTTC. This sequence encodes CASSLNRASGGSKNIQYF. The full variable domain, rest sourced from reference TRBV7-2 and TRBJ2-4, is GAGVSQSPSNKVTEKGKDVELRCDPISGHTALYWYRQSLGQGLEFLIYFQGNSAPDKSGLPSDRFSAERTGGSVSTLTIQRTQQEDSAVYLCASSLNRASGGSKNIQYFGAGTRLSVL.